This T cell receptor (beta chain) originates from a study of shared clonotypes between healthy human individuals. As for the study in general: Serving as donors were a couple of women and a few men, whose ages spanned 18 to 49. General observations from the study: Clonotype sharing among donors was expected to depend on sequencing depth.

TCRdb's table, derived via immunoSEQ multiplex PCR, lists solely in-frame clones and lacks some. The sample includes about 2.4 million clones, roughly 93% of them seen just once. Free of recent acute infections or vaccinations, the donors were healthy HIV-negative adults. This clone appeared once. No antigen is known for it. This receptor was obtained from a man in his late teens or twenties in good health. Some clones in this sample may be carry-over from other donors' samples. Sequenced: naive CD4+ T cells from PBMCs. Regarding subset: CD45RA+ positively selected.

CDR3 region: CASSHRTGGKNEQFF. DNA of the CDR3: TGTGCCAGCAGTCACCGGACAGGGGGCAAAAATGAGCAGTTCTTC. This chain links TRBV7-9 with TRBJ2-1; 11 nucleotides agree with TRBD1. CDR1 is SEHNR and CDR2 is FQNEAQ in the germline V gene (reference sequence). This CDR3 comprises 15 residues. The J segment lost 7 bases and the V segment lost 6 bases, leaving 8 bases of the junction unmatched.